This entry is about one T cell receptor beta chain. This clonotype was counted ten times or more. Its antigen is still unknown. Base quality data are lacking; no much larger clone is found one base away. This sample stems from a study of human T cells and chemical hapten exposure listed by TCRdb under 2021. Study-wide context: Libraries were combined into a pool for sequencing, and differences in TCR yield between samples came mainly from small differences in library volumes within the pool. This study followed changes in the peripheral blood TCR repertoire in vivo during primary and secondary sensitization of alopecia patients to the hapten diphenylcyclopropenone (DPC). Both TCR alpha and TCR beta chains were sequenced from each blood RNA sample.

The CDR3 spans 14 residues, from the cysteine through the phenylalanine. The CDR3 DNA has 42 bases and is translated from base 1. CDR1 and CDR2 are drawn from the germline V gene: MNHEY, SVGAGI. The junction shows trimming of 3 bases on V and 2 bases on J, plus 11 bases between the germline ends. Points the paper makes about the study in general: Repeated subsampling changed both the strength of the expansion versus patch-test correlation and the threshold at which the correlation became significant. DPC sensitization did not change how many TCRs were above 1 in 1000 frequency, and no evidence was found of alterations in global repertoire structure.

Library construction relied on 5' RACE. These reads were obtained on an Illumina MiSeq. Library preparation attached unique molecular identifiers to individual cDNA molecules for quantitative, reproducible TCR counting. As for the authors' bioinformatics: The median number of TCRs per sample was approximately 96,000, ranging from roughly 23,224 to 700,000. V, J and CDR3 annotation of the TCR reads was carried out using the Decombinator software suite. Every sample was subsampled to the same number of TCRs (28,000) for the PS versus PT1 abundance plots. TCRs were defined as expanded if absent before sensitization and observed at least eight times at the 2-week time point. TCRdb cleaned the public reads at Q25 with fastp, built clones with MiXCR and kept in-frame beta chains. All rows with the same CDR3 protein become a single entry with the most common DNA and genes. TCRdb, not the original authors, processed these V and J calls. The sample table shows about 140,000 distinct CDR3 sequences, and around 4.4% are seen once. The ten largest clonotypes hold about 1.3% of the sample.

Unfractionated whole blood was collected in Tempus Blood RNA tubes, and total RNA was extracted from that blood. About 5 healthy volunteers served as TCR sequencing controls and were bled at day 0, 2 weeks and 6 weeks. The chain joins TRBV6-5 to TRBJ2-7, and the D gene may be TRBD1, 6 bases matching. This TCR came from a female donor in good health. The DNA reads as follows: TGTGCCAGCAGTTATGGAGGACAGCCCTACGAGCAGTACTTC. The translation is CASSYGGQPYEQYF.